Below, 20 T cell receptor beta chains from the same sample are listed, as sequenced in a study of control samples from healthy donors and cancer patients. This table comes from immunoSEQ multiplex PCR, and its TCRdb copy is limited to in-frame clones, with some not included. There are around 170,000 clones in the sample; just over 85% occur only once, and approximately 4.9% lies in the top ten. The sequenced material came from blood. The origin of the receptors is a woman between 25 and 40 years old in good health.

This rearrangement joins TRBV12-5 to TRBJ1-1; 7 nucleotides line up with TRBD1. The CDR3 has 15 residues. Trimming took 2 bases from V and 0 from J; bases not matched to a gene: 3. CDR1 and CDR2 from the germline V gene are LGHNT and FRNRAP. The CDR3 sequence is CASGLSRGLNTEAFF. The CDR3 DNA sequence: TGTGCTAGTGGTTTGTCTAGGGGGCTGAACACTGAAGCTTTCTTT.

The rearrangement uses TRBV13 and TRBJ1-2, with 7 positions matching TRBD1. The trim removed 4 bases at V and 3 bases at J, leaving 11 bases unmatched. CDR3 size: 16 residues. Germline V CDR1 and CDR2: PRHDT, FYEKMQ (reference sequence). The CDR3 DNA reads TGTGCCAGCAGCTCAAACCCCCGGGACAGCGACTATGGCTACACCTTC. Its protein is CASSSNPRDSDYGYTF.

The chain uses TRBV10-3 and TRBJ2-7; perhaps D is TRBD1 or TRBD2 (5 bases each). The CDR3 contains 12 residues. CDR1 and CDR2 (germline): ENHRY, SYGVKD. The V gene lost 4 bases and the J gene lost 3 bases, with 7 bases spanning the gap. CDR3 DNA sequence: TGTGCCATCAGTGGGGACGGCTACGAGCAGTACGTC. This gives the protein CAISGDGYEQYV.

The chain has TRBV7-6 and TRBJ2-7; either TRBD1 or TRBD2 may fit D (5 bases each). Germline CDR1 is SGHVS and CDR2 is FNYEAQ. The CDR3 runs 13 residues. Trimming stripped 5 bases from V and 9 bases from J, with 17 bases between. CDR3 coding DNA: TGTGCCAGCAGCCCAGATCTCGGGACGAGGCAGTACGTC. Protein sequence: CASSPDLGTRQYV.

The V and J genes are TRBV27 and TRBJ1-2, with a weak D call TRBD1 (5 bases). The CDR3 is 13 residues long. The germline gives CDR1 MNHEY, CDR2 SMNVEV (reference sequence). V was shortened by 3 bases and J by 5 bases, with 10 bases between the two germline ends. CDR3 nucleotide sequence: TGTGCCAGCAGTTTCGGGACGGGTTATGGCTACACCTTC. It yields the protein CASSFGTGYGYTF.

The chain links TRBV5-1 to TRBJ1-4; TRBD1 agrees at 9 bases. Germline V gene data show CDR1 as SGHRS and CDR2 as YFSETQ. The CDR3 consists of 16 residues. Trimming cost V 3 bases and J 4 bases; bases outside gene matches: 7. The CDR3 nucleotides read TGCGCCAGCAGCTCCTACGGGACAGGGAATAATGAAAAACTGTTTTTT. Translated, it gives CASSSYGTGNNEKLFF.

This clone appeared once. The V call is TRBV5-1, the J call TRBJ2-5; D is unresolved. The CDR3 totals 14 residues. With 1 base removed from V and 3 bases from J, the gap between germline ends came to 10 bases. The germline V gene encodes CDR1 SGHRS and CDR2 YFSETQ. DNA for the CDR3: TGCGCCAGCAGCTTGAGGGCGGTGGAAGAGACCCAGTACTTC. Its translation is CASSLRAVEETQYF.

V and J are TRBV29-1 and TRBJ2-7; D is tentatively TRBD1 or TRBD2 (5 bases each). This CDR3 is built from 14 residues. V lost 5 bases and J 3 bases, leaving 17 bases between the germline ends. From germline, CDR1 is SQVTM and CDR2 ANQGSEA. This CDR3 reads CSVKIRDGLYEQYF. CDR3 nucleotide sequence: TGCAGCGTTAAAATCCGGGACGGACTCTACGAGCAGTACTTC.

This chain connects TRBV5-1 to TRBJ1-4; 7 bases map to TRBD1. The germline gives CDR1 SGHRS, CDR2 YFSETQ. The CDR3 covers 17 residues. J gave up 8 bases and V 6 bases, and 19 bases lay outside the gene matches. The CDR3 region has the DNA TGCGCCAGCATTACCTTCCACCCGACAGGGATGCGGGAAAAACTGTTTTTT. Encoded protein: CASITFHPTGMREKLFF.

J is TRBJ1-5 and V is TRBV27, with a possible D match to TRBD1 (6 bases). CDR1 is MNHEY and CDR2 is SMNVEV in the germline V gene (reference sequence). V was shortened by 4 bases and J by 2 bases, with 6 bases between the two germline ends. CDR3 length: 13 amino acids. CDR3 region: CASSYRGNQPQHF. For the CDR3, the DNA is TGTGCCAGCAGTTACAGGGGCAATCAGCCCCAGCATTTT.

The genes are TRBV18 and TRBJ2-1, with 8 bases fitting TRBD2. J lost 8 bases, V lost 3 bases, and 6 bases had no gene match. Germline V CDR1 and CDR2: KGHSH, LQKENI. This CDR3 is 14 amino acids long. The CDR3, as DNA: TGTGCCAGCTCACCCGGGACTAGTAACCATGAGCAGTTCTTC. It encodes CASSPGTSNHEQFF.

The chain recombines TRBV2 with TRBJ1-6; D not certain. V was cut by 3 bases and J by 0 bases, with 9 bases left in between. This CDR3 is 16 amino acids long. Germline CDR1 reads SNHLY; CDR2 reads FYNNEI. In DNA, the CDR3 is TGTGCCAGCAGTGACGGCCCGAGCTCCTATAATTCACCCCTCCACTTT. Translating gives CASSDGPSSYNSPLHF.

This clone has a single count. Other DNA sequences in the sample encode the same CDR3. J is TRBJ2-2 and V is TRBV6-4, with D perhaps matching TRBD2 (5 bases). Germline loops: CDR1 MRHNA, CDR2 SNTAGT. Between the trimmed V and J ends, which lost 2 bases and 6 bases, there was a span of 7 bases. This CDR3 has 13 residues. The CDR3 loop is CASSDRGAGELFF. The CDR3 DNA reads TGTGCCAGCAGTGACCGGGGTGCCGGGGAGCTGTTTTTT.

The rearrangement links TRBV2 to TRBJ1-6; no firm D call. Germline loops: CDR1 SNHLY, CDR2 FYNNEI. Trimming cost V 3 bases and J 10 bases, with 19 bases left between them. The CDR3 covers 16 residues. The CDR3 loop is CASSDSVPGSGSPLHF. The CDR3 DNA is TGTGCCAGCAGTGATAGTGTGCCAGGTAGCGGATCACCCCTCCACTTT. Combining the CDR3 with reference TRBV2 and TRBJ1-6 gives the whole variable domain EPEVTQTPSHQVTQMGQEVILRCVPISNHLYFYWYRQILGQKVEFLVSFYNNEISEKSEIFDDQFSVERPDGSNFTLKIRSTKLEDSAMYFCASSDSVPGSGSPLHFGNGTRLTVT.

The chain links TRBV12-3 or TRBV12-4 to TRBJ1-1, with 7 bases fitting TRBD1. The ends lost 5 bases at V and 11 bases at J; junction bases unmatched: 11. The CDR3 totals 13 residues. The CDR3 is CASSLVAGTDAFF. The CDR3 DNA sequence: TGTGCCAGCAGTCTCGTCGCCGGGACAGACGCTTTCTTT.

The J gene is TRBJ2-1, the V gene TRBV2; maybe TRBD2 (6 bases). Trimming cost V 4 bases and J 6 bases, with 13 bases left between them. The germline V gene has CDR1 SNHLY and CDR2 FYNNEI. The CDR3 totals 14 residues. Here the CDR3 reads CASSGGGPGNEQFF. The DNA of the CDR3 is TGTGCCAGCAGTGGCGGAGGGCCGGGCAATGAGCAGTTCTTC.

The chain joins TRBV5-1 to TRBJ1-1; D gene uncertain. The germline gives CDR1 SGHRS, CDR2 YFSETQ. The CDR3 loop spans 13 amino acids. Trimming shortened V by 1 base and J by 1 base, and 5 bases separated the two germline ends. CDR3 amino acids: CASSLLPNTEAFF. The DNA of the CDR3 is TGCGCCAGCAGCTTGTTACCGAACACTGAAGCTTTCTTT. The full variable domain, rest sourced from reference TRBV5-1 and TRBJ1-1, is KAGVTQTPRYLIKTRGQQVTLSCSPISGHRSVSWYQQTPGQGLQFLFEYFSETQRNKGNFPGRFSGRQFSNSRSEMNVSTLELGDSALYLCASSLLPNTEAFFGQGTRLTVV.

The CDR3 DNA is TGTGCCAGTACAGGGACCGGAAACACCATATATTTT. Its protein product is CASTGTGNTIYF. The chain employs TRBV19 and TRBJ1-3; D is perhaps TRBD1 (5 bases). The CDR3 is 12 amino acids. Germline V gives CDR1 LNHDA, CDR2 SQIVND (reference sequence). Trimming stripped 7 bases from V and 4 bases from J, with 8 bases between. The full variable domain, its missing parts supplied by reference TRBV19 and TRBJ1-3, is DGGITQSPKYLFRKEGQNVTLSCEQNLNHDAMYWYRQDPGQGLRLIYYSQIVNDFQKGDIAEGYSVSREKKESFPLTVTSAQKNPTAFYLCASTGTGNTIYFGEGSWLTVV.

J is TRBJ1-1 and V is TRBV20-1; D may be TRBD1 (5 bases). The CDR3 spans 14 residues. From germline, CDR1 is DFQATT and CDR2 SNEGSKA (reference sequence). The V gene lost 3 bases and the J gene lost 1 base, with 12 bases spanning the gap. The CDR3 is CSASIPGTNTEAFF. The CDR3 coding sequence is TGCAGTGCTAGTATTCCAGGGACGAACACTGAAGCTTTCTTT.

The chain carries TRBV6-5 and TRBJ2-1, with TRBD1 identical over 8 bases. The CDR3 is made up of 14 amino acids. Germline loops: CDR1 MNHEY, CDR2 SVGAGI. J gave up 4 bases and V 4 bases, and 3 bases lay outside the gene matches. Here the CDR3 DNA reads TGTGCCAGCAGTTTGGGACAGGCTTACAATGAGCAGTTCTTC. Translation: CASSLGQAYNEQFF.